The count of the clone carrying this T cell receptor beta chain is one. No antigen is known for it. Sequencing used immunoSEQ multiplex PCR; TCRdb keeps in-frame clones, though not all of them. The table has tens of thousands of clones, approximately 82% seen once. This record belongs to a study of OX40 agonist ivuxolimab in advanced cancers. Study results and caveats: Partial responders at 0.1-3.0 mg/kg had among the lowest clonal expansion. Low normalized T-cell clonal expansion was additionally recorded for some nonresponders.

V lost 0 bases, J lost 6 bases, and 7 bases stayed unmatched. Germline CDR1 is GTSNPN and CDR2 is SVGIG (reference sequence). The CDR3 has 15 amino acids. The chain uses TRBV30 and TRBJ2-2; TRBD2 matches at 7 bases. The sequence derives from an adult with an advanced solid tumor such as melanoma, head and neck, liver or kidney cancer. Specimen: CD4+ or CD8+ T cells sorted from blood, collected in a trial of the OX40 agonist ivuxolimab. In nucleotides, the CDR3 is TGTGCCTGGAGTGTAGCGGGGTATGGTCCCGGGGAGCTGTTTTTT. It codes for CAWSVAGYGPGELFF.